A selection of T cell receptor beta chains follows, all from one sample in a study of T-cell reconstitution after alpha-beta-depleted transplantation in children. TCRdb fed the PCR reads into MiXCR, producing one record per CDR3 protein. Found here are around 680,000 distinct CDR3 sequences, approximately 15% of them singletons; the top ten hold 1.1%. The input for sequencing was PBMCs from the stem cell graft donor, taken from the stem cell graft. The source of these receptors is a human donor who donated a stem cell graft to a child with acute myeloid leukemia. Both conserved end residues are trimmed from each CDR3.

CDR3 length	J gene	V gene	CDR3 protein
11	TRBJ1-1	TRBV20-1	SAGRTDLTEAF
12	TRBJ1-2	TRBV12-3/TRBV12-4	ASRATGMSYGYT
13	TRBJ2-1	TRBV7-8	ASSPVDRGSDEQF
12	TRBJ2-5	TRBV6-1	ASSEEGREETQY
13	TRBJ1-5	TRBV5-1	ASRRQDVSNQPQH
14	TRBJ1-6	TRBV7-2	ASSLRDRGRNSPLH
9	TRBJ1-2	TRBV12-3/TRBV12-4	ASSELGGYT
11	TRBJ1-1	TRBV29-1	SATRGLNTEAF
16	TRBJ1-1	TRBV10-3	AISDPRGGAGMNTEAF
12	TRBJ2-1	TRBV12-3/TRBV12-4	ATTTRDSYNEQF
11	TRBJ2-4	TRBV28	ASLGDTKNIQY
12	TRBJ1-1	TRBV20-1	SAVADRINTEAF
13	TRBJ2-1	TRBV20-1	SASVGASSYNEQF
14	TRBJ2-3	TRBV7-3	ASSEGADLDTDTQY
14	TRBJ2-2	TRBV5-1	ASSPLGTAKTGELF
13	TRBJ1-2	TRBV12-3/TRBV12-4	ASTFKTGSNYGYT
16	TRBJ1-5	TRBV7-2	ASSLGSWGARGNQPQH
12	TRBJ2-1	TRBV5-6	ASSLGTLLNEQF
16	TRBJ1-3	TRBV14	ASSQDMGKGWAGNTIY
12	TRBJ1-3	TRBV15	ATTTQVSGNTIY
15	TRBJ2-1	TRBV7-2	ASSFKSASYGRDEQF
13	TRBJ1-2	TRBV18	ASSPSEAALYGYT
11	TRBJ2-1	TRBV20-1	SRRGEGYNEQF
14	TRBJ1-2	TRBV7-9	ASSLGGGRADNGYT
12	TRBJ1-6	TRBV20-1	SARSGQGSSPLH
12	TRBJ2-4	TRBV5-6	ASSLLRGQDIQY
11	TRBJ1-2	TRBV20-1	SAGPRLNYGYT
15	TRBJ2-4	TRBV5-1	ASSLDGGRTSKNIQY
15	TRBJ2-2	TRBV10-1	ASSESKGGSVTGELF
13	TRBJ2-3	TRBV5-1	ASSLAGLDTDTQY
9	TRBJ1-2	TRBV2	ASSLPGPIP
16	TRBJ2-6	TRBV3-1	AFSFGADGRAGANVLT
11	TRBJ1-2	TRBV20-1	SARGNGGSGYT